This T cell receptor (beta chain) was identified during a study of beta chain features in type 1 diabetes. Study outcomes and limitations: PCR may have favored shorter templates equally in patients and controls. Shortening that was moderate but significant affected the TCRB CDR3s of Type 1 diabetes patients in all four CD4+ subsets.

On this clone itself: The antigen is not known.

Germline V gene lookup returns CDR1 SGHTA and CDR2 FQGNSA. J gave up 1 base and V 4 bases, and 12 bases lay outside the gene matches. The CDR3 consists of 17 residues. Reverse transcribing all isolated RNA meant expressed TCRB transcripts were sequenced. The protocol was immunoSEQ multiplex PCR, while the TCRdb copy is restricted to in-frame clones and leaves out a portion. The profile shows over 300,000 clones, approximately 9.9% of them singletons. The sequence was obtained from a man aged 30-40 years with type 1 diabetes. Sequencing input: central memory CD4+ T cells from blood. This chain joins TRBV7-2 and TRBJ1-1; 7 positions agree with TRBD1. CDR3 sequence (DNA): TGTGCCAGCAGCTCTCCAGGGGGTTCCTTTAAGAACACTGAAGCTTTCTTT. It specifies CASSSPGGSFKNTEAFF.